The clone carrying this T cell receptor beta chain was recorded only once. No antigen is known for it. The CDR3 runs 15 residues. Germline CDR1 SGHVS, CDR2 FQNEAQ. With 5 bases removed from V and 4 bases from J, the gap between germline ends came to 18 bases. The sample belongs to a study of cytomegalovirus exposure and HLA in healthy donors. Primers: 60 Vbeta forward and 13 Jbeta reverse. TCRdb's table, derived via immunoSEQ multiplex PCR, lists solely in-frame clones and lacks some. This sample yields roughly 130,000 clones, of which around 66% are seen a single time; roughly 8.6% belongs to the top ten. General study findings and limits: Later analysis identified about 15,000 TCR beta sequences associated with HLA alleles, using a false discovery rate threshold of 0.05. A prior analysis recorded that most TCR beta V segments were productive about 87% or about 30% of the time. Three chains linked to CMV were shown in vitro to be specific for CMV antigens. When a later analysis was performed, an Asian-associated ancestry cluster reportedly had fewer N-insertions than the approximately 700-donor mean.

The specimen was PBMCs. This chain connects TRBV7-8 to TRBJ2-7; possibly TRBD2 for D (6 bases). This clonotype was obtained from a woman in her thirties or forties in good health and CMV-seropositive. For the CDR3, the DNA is TGTGCCAGCAGCCCCGCCGGGGGACGGCCTTACGAGCAGTACTTC. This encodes CASSPAGGRPYEQYF.